This T cell receptor (beta chain) stems from a study of cytomegalovirus exposure and HLA in healthy donors. Study-level points and caveats: Most TCR sequences proved rare, with some public TCRs found in many donors. An assumption of roughly uniform sequencing depth across donors underlay the presence/absence analyses.

The PCR had 60 Vbeta and 13 Jbeta primers. As processed by the authors: Unique TCR beta chains totaled about 78 million in a later count, with approximately 10 million of them shared. The protocol was immunoSEQ multiplex PCR, while the TCRdb copy is restricted to in-frame clones and leaves out a portion. D and trimming come from the DNA, and the V and J calls and clone size come from that table. The sample has 95,000 to 150,000 clones; approximately 84% are singletons. The CDR3 length is 16 residues. Germline CDR1 and CDR2: SSHAT and FNYEAQ (reference sequence). A few counts support this clone. What it binds is unknown. One junction end disagrees with the germline gene, perhaps due to a read error.

J is TRBJ2-2 and V is TRBV7-7, with 10 positions matching TRBD2. Material for sequencing was PBMCs. The origin of this receptor is a man aged 18 to 30 in good health and CMV-seropositive. The CDR3 sequence: CASSPGSGRGTGELFF. CDR3 nucleotide sequence: TGTGCTAGCAGCCCCGGGAGCGGGAGGGGCACCGGGGAGCTGTTTTTT.